One and the same sample provided the 8 T cell receptor beta chains below, sequenced in a study of Ad26.COV2.S vaccination and SARS-CoV-2 variants. The table came from immunoSEQ multiplex PCR; TCRdb's copy has only in-frame clones and leaves some out. The sample holds about 400,000 clones, roughly 90% seen once. Treatment given: around 19 received Ad26.COV2.S at low or high dose, single or two shots; about 5 received placebo; per-sample allocation not given. Sampling happened 63 days after the first vaccine or placebo injection. The source material was peripheral blood, sampled in a trial of Ad26.COV2.S vaccine versus placebo. These receptors came from a person between 18 and 59 years old who received the Ad26.COV2.S COVID-19 vaccine or a placebo.

The gene calls are TRBV4-2 and TRBJ2-3; no clear D gene. V dropped 5 bases and J dropped 2 bases, with 2 bases sitting between them. Germline CDR1 is LGHNA and CDR2 is YNFKEQ. CDR3 size: 11 residues. The CDR3 nucleotides read TGTGCCAGCAGCGACACAGATACGCAGTATTTT. Translation gives CASSDTDTQYF.

The CDR3 bases are TGTGCCAGCAGCGCGGGACGCGCAACCACCGGGGAGCTGTTTTTT. Protein product: CASSAGRATTGELFF. The V and J genes are TRBV5-4 and TRBJ2-2, with D possibly matching TRBD2 (6 bases). CDR3 size: 15 residues. V shed 4 bases and J shed 4 bases, with 14 bases lying between them. CDR1 and CDR2 (germline): SGHNT, YYREEE (reference sequence).

The chain uses TRBV7-8 and TRBJ1-6; D is possibly TRBD1 (6 bases). CDR3 length equals 14 residues. V was trimmed by 6 bases and J by 10 bases, leaving 16 bases between them. Germline loops: CDR1 SGHVS, CDR2 FQNEAQ. CDR3 bases: TGTGCCAGCAGGGGCAGGGGACGAGGATCACCCCTCCACTTT. Encoded protein: CASRGRGRGSPLHF.

The V and J genes are TRBV6-2 or TRBV6-3 and TRBJ2-5; D is ambiguous. CDR3 length: 14 amino acids. V was pared by 2 bases and J by 0 bases, with 7 bases between. Germline assignment: CDR1 MNHEY and CDR2 SVGEGT. CDR3 sequence reads: CASSYSLHQETQYF. CDR3 DNA: TGTGCCAGCAGTTACAGTCTACACCAAGAGACCCAGTACTTC.

For the CDR3, the DNA is TGTGCCAGCAGTTCTCAGGTCAATCAGCCCCAGCATTTT. It is translated as CASSSQVNQPQHF. The V and J genes are TRBV27 and TRBJ1-5; D is unresolved. The CDR3 runs to 13 residues. CDR1 is MNHEY, CDR2 SMNVEV, per germline (reference sequence). The ends were cut back, 4 bases at V and 3 bases at J, with 7 bases in the middle.

The chain couples TRBV29-1 to TRBJ2-1, with no clear D. V was pared by 2 bases and J by 4 bases, with 0 bases between. The CDR3 spans 10 residues. The germline V gene encodes CDR1 SQVTM and CDR2 ANQGSEA. CDR3 sequence (DNA): TGCAGCGTTGAATACAATGAGCAGTTCTTC. As protein: CSVEYNEQFF.

This chain links TRBV28 with TRBJ2-1; D remains unclear. This CDR3 region has 12 residues. Per germline, CDR1 MDHEN and CDR2 SYDVKM. V was shortened by 5 bases and J by 9 bases, with 11 bases between the two germline ends. This CDR3 reads CASSAELGEQFF. In nucleotides, the CDR3 is TGTGCCAGCAGTGCCGAGCTTGGTGAGCAGTTCTTC.

V gene TRBV5-4 combines with J gene TRBJ1-2; D not certain. This CDR3 comprises 16 residues. The ends were cut back, 4 bases at V and 0 bases at J, with 16 bases in the middle. Germline V gene data show CDR1 as SGHNT and CDR2 as YYREEE (reference sequence). The CDR3 region is CASSPAPQATNYGYTF. The CDR3 DNA follows: TGTGCCAGCAGCCCCGCCCCCCAGGCCACTAACTATGGCTACACCTTC.